This T cell receptor (beta chain) was identified during a study of Ad26.COV2.S vaccination and SARS-CoV-2 variants. Indicated treatment: some 19 received Ad26.COV2.S at low or high dose, single or two shots; roughly five received placebo; per-sample allocation not given. Samples analyzed were those drawn on day 63 after the first vaccine or placebo injection. TCRdb's table, derived via immunoSEQ multiplex PCR, lists solely in-frame clones and lacks some. The sample lists around 250,000 clones, 87% seen once, with 2.9% in the top ten. This TCR was sampled from a person between 18 and 59 years old who received the Ad26.COV2.S COVID-19 vaccine or a placebo. The sample in question was peripheral blood, obtained in a trial of Ad26.COV2.S vaccine versus placebo.

The CDR3 sequence is CASRGLAKNIQYF. The DNA of the CDR3 is TGTGCCAGCAGGGGCCTAGCCAAAAACATTCAGTACTTC. The rearrangement joins TRBV5-8 to TRBJ2-4; unclear D gene. The CDR3 is made up of 13 amino acids. The germline V gene encodes CDR1 SGHTS and CDR2 YDEGEE. Trimming removed 5 bases from V and 0 bases from J, with 6 bases in between.